This T cell receptor beta chain was sequenced during a study of CD8 T cells in ankylosing spondylitis. Study-wide points: Seemingly characteristic of ankylosing spondylitis blood was a TCR beta motif consisting of several highly homologous variants. Matched ankylosing spondylitis synovial fluid reportedly showed significant enrichment of disease-linked clones. Reactive arthritis synovial fluid and blood were previously reported to contain some motif variants. Disease-linked clones bore a CD8+ phenotype and were relatively rare in peripheral blood.

The CDR3 sequence is 16 residues long. CDR1 is MNHNS, CDR2 SASEGT, per germline. As the method for making TCR beta libraries, quantitative 5'-RACE with molecular barcodes was used. TCRdb called the 5' RACE reads again in MiXCR, with one record for every CDR3 protein. This table holds about 210,000 distinct CDR3 sequences, about 7.3% found once. Ten or more counts support this clonotype. As yet, its antigen is unknown. At one end the junction does not follow the germline gene, possibly because of a read error. This receptor was taken from a male donor with ankylosing spondylitis. Sequences were obtained from blood, either unsorted or a sorted T cell fraction (not recorded which). The chain joins TRBV6-1 to TRBJ2-5; 7 nucleotides match TRBD1. The CDR3 reads CASSDLFSRDSPPLDF. CDR3 coding DNA: TGTGCCAGCAGTGACCTGTTCTCCCGGGACAGCCCTCCCTTAGACTTC.